One and the same sample provided the 10 T cell receptor beta chains below, sequenced in a study of T cells in Graves' hyperthyroidism and ophthalmopathy. TCR beta CDR3 region amplification was performed from RNA transcripts. A set of HTBI primers served as the primers for a first-round RT-PCR of the TCR CDR3. TCRdb reprocessed the multiplex PCR reads with MiXCR, giving one entry per CDR3 protein. The sample carries a few hundred thousand distinct CDR3 sequences, more than 45% recorded once. The material sequenced was peripheral blood or thyroid tissue (not recorded which). The receptor source for this set is a woman younger than 35 with Graves' hyperthyroidism.

CDR3 coding DNA: TGCAGTGCTAGAGATGGGGCAGGGTTCAACGAGCAGTACTTC. This codes for CSARDGAGFNEQYF. The chain is built from TRBV20-1 and TRBJ2-7, with TRBD1 as a possible D gene (5 bases). This CDR3 is built from 14 residues. The V and J ends lost 0 bases and 5 bases respectively, with 14 bases between them. Germline-derived CDR1 and CDR2 are DFQATT and SNEGSKA (reference sequence).

In its sample, this clonotype was seen a few times. This chain connects TRBV24-1 to TRBJ2-2, with TRBD2 matching 8 bases. Germline CDR1 reads KGHDR; CDR2 reads SFDVKD. J gave up 6 bases and V 9 bases, and 11 bases lay outside the gene matches. The CDR3 is made up of 15 amino acids. The CDR3 DNA is TGTGCCACCTTACCGGGACTAGAGTCCGCCGGGGAGCTGTTTTTT. Translated: CATLPGLESAGELFF.

This clonotype was observed at least ten times. The chain has TRBV10-3 and TRBJ1-6; D may be TRBD1 (5 bases). V lost 8 bases and J 8 bases, leaving 16 bases between the germline ends. The CDR3 spans 14 residues. The V gene's germline CDR1 is ENHRY and CDR2 SYGVKD. DNA for the CDR3: TGTGCCATCTTGGACCCCAGGGCTGATTCACCCCTCCACTTT. Encoded protein: CAILDPRADSPLHF.

The chain recombines TRBV25-1 with TRBJ1-2; 10 bases align to TRBD1. The ends lost 1 base at V and 8 bases at J; junction bases unmatched: 7. Per germline, CDR1 MGHDK and CDR2 SYGVNS. This CDR3 has 15 residues. The CDR3 loop is CASSEFRDRGDGYTF. The CDR3 coding sequence is TGTGCCAGCAGTGAATTTCGGGACAGGGGAGACGGCTACACCTTC.

The chain is built from TRBV7-2 and TRBJ2-7, with D uncertain. The end of the DNA is better explained by TRBJ2-1, so the J call may be wrong. Germline values: CDR1 SGHTA, CDR2 FQGNSA. The CDR3 length is 13 residues. The CDR3 reads CASSLAGGDEQFF. The CDR3 DNA sequence: TGTGCCAGCAGCTTAGCTGGTGGCGATGAGCAGTTCTTC.

This chain uses TRBV7-4 with TRBJ1-5, with a weak D call TRBD1 (5 bases). This CDR3 region has 14 residues. V gave up 6 bases and J gave up 4 bases, with 13 bases separating them. Per germline, CDR1 SGHVT and CDR2 SQSDAQ. The CDR3 sequence is CASSPRGLNQPQHF. The CDR3 nucleotides read TGTGCCAGCAGTCCCCGGGGACTTAATCAGCCCCAGCATTTT.

The CDR3 spells CASSPRPYNEQFF. CDR3 coding DNA: TGTGCCAGCAGCCCTCGTCCCTACAATGAGCAGTTCTTC. This chain uses TRBV7-3 with TRBJ2-1; D uncertain. The CDR3 loop spans 13 amino acids. In germline, CDR1 is SGHTA, CDR2 FQGTGA. Trimming left V 5 bases short and J 2 bases short, with 7 bases between.

V usage is TRBV19 and J usage is TRBJ1-5; 7 nucleotides line up with TRBD1. There are 16 residues in the CDR3. Losses at the gene ends were 6 bases for V and 1 base for J; bases not matched to a gene: 9. Looked up from germline, CDR1 is LNHDA and CDR2 is SQIVND (reference sequence). CDR3 nucleotides: TGTGCCAGTAGAAAGGTCCTGGACAGGAGCAATCAGCCCCAGCATTTT. Protein: CASRKVLDRSNQPQHF.

The sample holds one count of this clonotype. This may be a read error: a much more frequent sequence differs by one nucleotide. This likely comes from a read error, as the CDR3 has no conserved phenylalanine or tryptophan at its end. The V gene is TRBV2, the J gene TRBJ1-1; tentative D call: TRBD1 (5 bases). With 0 bases removed from V and 0 bases from J, the gap between germline ends came to 8 bases. From germline, CDR1 is SNHLY and CDR2 FYNNEI. The CDR3 contains 15 residues. Here the CDR3 reads CASSEAFRVNTEAFS. In nucleotides, the CDR3 is TGTGCCAGCAGTGAAGCGTTCAGGGTGAACACTGAAGCTTTCTCT.

V usage is TRBV20-1 and J usage is TRBJ1-1; maybe TRBD1 (6 bases). V gave up 4 bases and J gave up 8 bases, with 8 bases separating them. CDR3 size: 10 residues. Per the germline V gene, CDR1 is DFQATT and CDR2 is SNEGSKA (reference sequence). The CDR3 spells CSATGTEAFF. The CDR3 nucleotides are TGCAGTGCTACCGGGACAGAAGCTTTCTTT.